A single sample is the source of the 24 T cell receptor beta chains below, sequenced in a study of response to subunit inactivated influenza vaccine. Each CDR3 protein gets one entry after TCRdb re-called the RT-PCR reads with MiXCR. This sample has 160,000 or so distinct CDR3 sequences; under 13% occur once, and the top ten carry roughly an eighth. The specimen was non-naive T cells sorted from PBMCs, collected roughly 48 days after vaccination. These receptors were collected from a man aged 50 to 59 who received an inactivated influenza vaccine.

The chain carries TRBV5-4 and TRBJ1-4; 8 bases fit TRBD1. Germline CDR1 reads SGHNT; CDR2 reads YYREEE (reference sequence). V trimming: 0 bases; J trimming: 13 bases; junction bases outside the gene matches: 11. This CDR3 region has 15 residues. CDR3 DNA: TGTGCCAGCAGCTTGGGAGGGACAGGAGCCCTCGGACTGTTTTTT. It yields the protein CASSLGGTGALGLFF.

This clonotype has at least ten counts. J is TRBJ2-1 and V is TRBV2; 9 bases fit TRBD2. Germline assignment: CDR1 SNHLY and CDR2 FYNNEI. V shed 7 bases, J shed 8 bases, and the junction held 6 bases outside the gene matches. The length of the CDR3 is 13 residues. The CDR3 DNA follows: TGTGCCAGCAAGGCGGGAGGGGTATATGAGCAGTTCTTC. It translates to CASKAGGVYEQFF.

The rearrangement links TRBV20-1 to TRBJ1-1; D perhaps matches TRBD1 (6 bases). Trimming took off 1 base at V and 5 bases at J, with 17 bases between the two ends. Germline CDR1 DFQATT, CDR2 SNEGSKA (reference sequence). The CDR3 is 15 residues long. CDR3 sequence (DNA): TGCAGTGCTAGAGTAAGGGGACAACCGATGACTGAAGCTTTCTTT. Amino acid sequence: CSARVRGQPMTEAFF.

Only a few counts were recorded for this clonotype. The chain recombines TRBV7-2 with TRBJ2-4, with TRBD1 matching 7 bases. CDR3 length: 16 residues. From germline, CDR1 is SGHTA and CDR2 FQGNSA. The V and J ends lost 5 bases and 4 bases, in that order; junction bases with no gene match: 11. The CDR3 loop reads CASSPLGRDRKNIQYF. In nucleotides, the CDR3 is TGTGCCAGCAGCCCGCTAGGTAGGGACAGAAAAAACATTCAGTACTTC.

This clonotype was detected a few times. This sequence joins TRBV24-1 and TRBJ1-1; D not certain. The V and J ends lost 3 bases and 9 bases respectively, with 13 bases between them. CDR3 length: 13 amino acids. Germline values: CDR1 KGHDR, CDR2 SFDVKD. In DNA, the CDR3 is TGTGCCACCAGTGATGAGATAGGCCGGCAAGCTTTCTTT. This codes for CATSDEIGRQAFF.

This clonotype was seen many times. The chain combines TRBV10-3 with TRBJ2-1; 14 positions agree with TRBD2. This CDR3 contains 15 residues. Germline lookup yields CDR1 ENHRY and CDR2 SYGVKD. The J segment lost 4 bases and the V segment lost 4 bases, leaving 0 bases of the junction unmatched. The DNA for the CDR3 is TGTGCCATCAGTGGACTAGCGGGAGGGTACAATGAGCAGTTCTTC. The encoded protein is CAISGLAGGYNEQFF.

The J gene is TRBJ2-7, the V gene TRBV5-4; D tentatively reads TRBD1 or TRBD2 (5 bases each). The germline gives CDR1 SGHNT, CDR2 YYREEE (reference sequence). Deletions cut 4 bases from V and 1 base from J, with 12 bases between. The CDR3 runs to 14 residues. Here the CDR3 DNA reads TGTGCCAGCAGCCCTCGGGACGGTTCCTACGAGCAGTACTTC. Protein: CASSPRDGSYEQYF. The entire variable domain, with the rest obtained from reference TRBV5-4 and TRBJ2-7, is as follows: ETGVTQSPTHLIKTRGQQVTLRCSSQSGHNTVSWYQQALGQGPQFIFQYYREEENGRGNFPPRFSGLQFPNYSSELNVNALELDDSALYLCASSPRDGSYEQYFGPGTRLTVT.

This clonotype appeared a few times. The chain employs TRBV6-1 and TRBJ1-1; unclear D gene. CDR1 MNHNS and CDR2 SASEGT come from the germline V gene. The V end lost 6 bases, the J end lost 1 base, and 9 bases lay between the germline ends. The length of the CDR3 is 13 residues. The chain's CDR3 is CASSWERNTEAFF. CDR3 coding DNA: TGTGCCAGCAGCTGGGAGAGGAACACTGAAGCTTTCTTT.

This chain links TRBV7-9 with TRBJ1-1, with 7 bases identical to TRBD1. The CDR3 loop spans 13 amino acids. Germline CDR1 SEHNR, CDR2 FQNEAQ (reference sequence). Trimming at V came to 4 bases and at J to 7 bases, leaving 6 bases not matched to a gene. The CDR3 protein is CASSSTGSNEAFF. CDR3 DNA: TGTGCCAGCAGCTCGACAGGGTCGAATGAAGCTTTCTTT.

This clonotype showed up many times. The V gene is TRBV20-1, the J gene TRBJ1-1, with no clear D. Per germline, CDR1 DFQATT and CDR2 SNEGSKA (reference sequence). This CDR3 spans 13 amino acids. Trimming removed 3 bases from V and 3 bases from J, with 11 bases in between. This CDR3 reads CSARKGSDTEAFF. The CDR3 coding sequence is TGCAGTGCTAGGAAAGGTTCGGACACTGAAGCTTTCTTT.

Of note for this clonotype: A single base separates this from a much larger clone, so it may be a read error. This chain links TRBV5-6 with TRBJ2-3; D ambiguous. Trimming left V 2 bases short and J 0 bases short, with 16 bases between. There are 17 residues in the CDR3. Looked up from germline, CDR1 is SGHDT and CDR2 is YYEEEE. The CDR3, as DNA: TGTGCCAGCAGCTTTGACCATTTGATCACGAGCACAGATACGCAGTATTTT. Translation: CASSFDHLITSTDTQYF.

This clonotype was seen repeatedly, ten times or more. V and J are TRBV2 and TRBJ2-1, with 9 bases matching TRBD1. The germline gives CDR1 SNHLY, CDR2 FYNNEI. Trimming removed 6 bases from V and 7 bases from J; junction bases left unmatched: 13. CDR3 length: 16 residues. The CDR3 reads CASSYARDRAGNEQFF. DNA for the CDR3: TGTGCCAGCAGCTACGCCCGGGACAGGGCGGGGAATGAGCAGTTCTTC.

This clonotype was detected a few times. The rearrangement uses TRBV5-6 and TRBJ2-7, with D perhaps given as TRBD1 or TRBD2 (6 bases each). The ends were cut back, 1 base at V and 1 base at J, with 12 bases in the middle. This CDR3 comprises 15 residues. Germline-derived CDR1 and CDR2 are SGHDT and YYEEEE. The CDR3 DNA is TGTGCCAGCAGCTTGCGCAGGGGAGGATCCTACGAGCAGTACTTC. Translation: CASSLRRGGSYEQYF.

With respect to this clonotype: Since a much larger clone is just one base distant, this may be a read error. The V call is TRBV3-1, the J call TRBJ2-1, with 7 bases lining up with TRBD2. Germline lookup yields CDR1 LGHDT and CDR2 YNNKEL (reference sequence). CDR3 length: 15 residues. The CDR3 reads CATSQDVSGYNEQFF. The CDR3 bases are TGTGCCACCAGCCAAGATGTTAGCGGGTACAATGAGCAGTTCTTC.

The gene calls are TRBV28 and TRBJ2-7, with D possibly being TRBD1 (6 bases). The ends were cut back, 6 bases at V and 2 bases at J, with 11 bases in the middle. The CDR3 totals 13 residues. Germline values: CDR1 MDHEN, CDR2 SYDVKM. CDR3 nucleotide sequence: TGTGCCAGCAGGTCCAGGGGAACCTACGAGCAGTACTTC. This translates into CASRSRGTYEQYF.

This clonotype appeared many times. The V and J genes are TRBV12-3 or TRBV12-4 and TRBJ2-1; maybe TRBD2 (6 bases). Trimming shortened V by 2 bases and J by 0 bases, and 26 bases separated the two germline ends. The CDR3 loop spans 21 amino acids. For the CDR3, the DNA is TGTGCCAGCAGTTTAATTCCACCCGCCTTTGTAGCGGTGAGCTCCTACAATGAGCAGTTCTTC. This sequence encodes CASSLIPPAFVAVSSYNEQFF.

The chain employs TRBV20-1 and TRBJ1-2; TRBD1 agrees at 9 bases. Trimming took 6 bases from V and 3 from J; bases not matched to a gene: 8. In germline, CDR1 is DFQATT, CDR2 SNEGSKA (reference sequence). The CDR3 is 14 amino acids. The CDR3 nucleotides are TGCAGTGCAAACCCGGGACAGGGATACTATGGCTACACCTTC. Residues: CSANPGQGYYGYTF.

In this sample, this clonotype turned up a few times. The rearrangement uses TRBV27 and TRBJ1-2; a weak D match, TRBD1 (5 bases). There are 15 residues in the CDR3. Trimming left V 0 bases short and J 5 bases short, with 13 bases between. In germline, CDR1 is MNHEY, CDR2 SMNVEV (reference sequence). CDR3 sequence: CASSLSISGGYGYTF. The CDR3 DNA follows: TGTGCCAGCAGTTTATCGATTTCCGGGGGATATGGCTACACCTTC.

The sample holds a few counts of this clonotype. The gene calls are TRBV29-1 and TRBJ2-3; TRBD2 matches 12 bases. With V trimmed by 7 bases and J by 5 bases, 10 bases remained unmatched. Germline CDR1 and CDR2: SQVTM and ANQGSEA. The CDR3 loop spans 15 amino acids. The CDR3 sequence is CSAELAGGRIDTQYF. In DNA form, the CDR3 reads TGCAGCGCCGAACTAGCGGGGGGCCGCATAGATACGCAGTATTTT.

This clonotype was found many times. This chain uses TRBV2 with TRBJ1-4; the D gene is possibly TRBD1 (6 bases). This CDR3 region has 12 residues. Germline V CDR1 and CDR2: SNHLY, FYNNEI. V was pared by 8 bases and J by 8 bases, with 12 bases between. CDR3 sequence: CASRKQGEKLFF. The CDR3, as DNA: TGTGCCAGCCGTAAACAGGGCGAAAAACTGTTTTTT. Filled out from reference TRBV2 and TRBJ1-4, the complete variable domain reads EPEVTQTPSHQVTQMGQEVILRCVPISNHLYFYWYRQILGQKVEFLVSFYNNEISEKSEIFDDQFSVERPDGSNFTLKIRSTKLEDSAMYFCASRKQGEKLFFGSGTQLSVL.

The rearrangement uses TRBV20-1 and TRBJ2-1; 11 bases map to TRBD2. This CDR3 has 15 residues. Germline loops: CDR1 DFQATT, CDR2 SNEGSKA (reference sequence). Trimming removed 1 base from V and 8 bases from J; junction bases left unmatched: 7. The CDR3 spells CSARGLSGRVDEQFF. The DNA for the CDR3 is TGCAGTGCTAGAGGTCTTAGCGGGAGGGTAGATGAGCAGTTCTTC.

This clonotype came up a few times. The chain carries TRBV11-2 and TRBJ2-3; the D call may be TRBD1 or TRBD2 (5 bases each). This CDR3 spans 15 amino acids. Trimming removed 5 bases at V and 2 bases at J, with 14 bases between. Germline values: CDR1 SGHAT, CDR2 FQNNGV. The CDR3 reads CASSTTGRNTDTQYF. The DNA for the CDR3 is TGTGCCAGCAGCACCACGGGACGTAACACAGATACGCAGTATTTT.

This clonotype was observed many times. The rearrangement joins TRBV7-9 to TRBJ2-7, with D unclear. The CDR3 runs 14 residues. Germline lookup yields CDR1 SEHNR and CDR2 FQNEAQ (reference sequence). Trimming removed 0 bases from V and 7 bases from J, with 13 bases in between. In DNA form, the CDR3 reads TGTGCCAGCAGCTTAGCGGGTTACCCGAAAGAGCAGTACTTC. Its protein is CASSLAGYPKEQYF.

This clonotype was observed at least ten times. The chain combines TRBV12-3 or TRBV12-4 with TRBJ2-1; perhaps TRBD2 as D (5 bases). V was trimmed by 4 bases and J by 9 bases, leaving 7 bases between them. The CDR3 consists of 11 residues. The CDR3 DNA reads TGTGCCAGCAGTTCTAGCAGTGAGCAGTTCTTC. Amino acid sequence: CASSSSSEQFF.